This T cell receptor (beta chain) derives from a study of OX40 agonist ivuxolimab in advanced cancers. Turning to the study itself: Patients received ivuxolimab, an agonistic anti-OX40 (CD134) antibody.

Drawing of blood for sampling happened at baseline, at cycle 4 day 1, and at cycle 7 day 1. Only in-frame clones appear in the TCRdb table, and some are missing; sequencing was by immunoSEQ multiplex PCR. Among 70,000 to 95,000 clones listed, 94% were seen once. V was pared by 4 bases and J by 5 bases, with 13 bases of the junction left unmatched. CDR1 is MNHNS and CDR2 is SASEGT in the germline V gene. This CDR3 is 16 amino acids long. The chain uses TRBV6-1 and TRBJ1-1; 7 bases map to TRBD1. Sequencing used CD4+ or CD8+ T cells sorted from blood, obtained in a trial of the OX40 agonist ivuxolimab. The clonotype comes from an adult with an advanced solid tumor such as melanoma, head and neck, liver or kidney cancer. The CDR3 DNA follows: TGTGCCAGCAGTGCCGTGAGGGGGCAAATGGGGACTGAAGCTTTCTTT. It translates to CASSAVRGQMGTEAFF.